Each of the 27 T cell receptor beta chains below was sequenced from the same sample in a study of beta chain features in type 1 diabetes. Reverse transcription of all isolated RNA meant that expressed TCRB transcripts were sequenced. Assay used: immunoSEQ multiplex PCR; TCRdb lists only in-frame clones, some missing. The table shows more than 150,000 clones, with about 13% occurring only once. Sequencing used central memory CD4+ T cells from blood. These receptors were collected from a woman aged 18-30 years in good health.

The chain carries TRBV20-1 and TRBJ2-5, with a possible D match to TRBD2 (5 bases). CDR1 and CDR2 (germline): DFQATT, SNEGSKA (reference sequence). The V end lost 6 bases, the J end lost 2 bases, and 7 bases lay between the germline ends. This CDR3 has 11 residues. CDR3 in amino acids: CSARLQETQYF. The CDR3 region has the DNA TGCAGTGCCAGACTACAAGAGACCCAGTACTTC.

J is TRBJ2-7 and V is TRBV30; 7 nucleotides line up with TRBD1. The CDR3 runs 12 residues. Germline CDR1 is GTSNPN and CDR2 is SVGIG (reference sequence). J lost 11 bases, V lost 2 bases, and 9 bases had no gene match. This CDR3 reads CAWSRGPGQEYF. CDR3 nucleotide sequence: TGTGCCTGGAGTAGGGGACCCGGACAGGAGTACTTC.

This clone was detected a few times. The chain recombines TRBV5-1 with TRBJ2-5; TRBD1 might be the D (5 bases). The V end lost 4 bases, the J end lost 5 bases, and 9 bases lay between the germline ends. The CDR3 length is 12 residues. Germline V gene data show CDR1 as SGHRS and CDR2 as YFSETQ. The CDR3 loop is CASSRGQETQYF. The CDR3 DNA is TGCGCCAGCAGCAGGGGCCAGGAGACCCAGTACTTC. The full variable domain, in which reference TRBV5-1 and TRBJ2-5 provide the parts outside the CDR3, is KAGVTQTPRYLIKTRGQQVTLSCSPISGHRSVSWYQQTPGQGLQFLFEYFSETQRNKGNFPGRFSGRQFSNSRSEMNVSTLELGDSALYLCASSRGQETQYFGPGTRLLVL.

This chain joins TRBV7-9 and TRBJ2-3; no clear D. This CDR3 region has 12 residues. V lost 5 bases and J lost 3, with 6 bases in between. Germline CDR1 reads SEHNR; CDR2 reads FQNEAQ (reference sequence). In nucleotides, the CDR3 is TGTGCCAGCAGCCCTTCGACAGATACGCAGTATTTT. It codes for CASSPSTDTQYF.

This clone was counted between two and nine times. This sequence joins TRBV4-3 and TRBJ1-1, with 7 bases identical to TRBD1. This CDR3 has 16 residues. The trim removed 3 bases at V and 0 bases at J, leaving 7 bases unmatched. Germline values: CDR1 LGHNA, CDR2 YSLEER. In DNA form, the CDR3 reads TGCGCCAGCAGCCAGCAAATGGGACAGCTGAACACTGAAGCTTTCTTT. Amino acids: CASSQQMGQLNTEAFF.

The chain couples TRBV25-1 to TRBJ1-5; D is undetermined. This CDR3 has 14 amino acids. Germline CDR1 MGHDK, CDR2 SYGVNS. The V end lost 6 bases, the J end lost 5 bases, and 14 bases lay between the germline ends. The CDR3 loop is CASRAPGRHQPQHF. CDR3 bases: TGTGCCAGCAGGGCTCCAGGCCGGCATCAGCCCCAGCATTTT.

Only a few counts were recorded for this clone. This chain joins TRBV5-1 and TRBJ2-7; TRBD2 might be the D (6 bases). Germline CDR1 is SGHRS and CDR2 is YFSETQ. The CDR3 covers 15 residues. V dropped 2 bases and J dropped 3 bases, with 15 bases sitting between them. Written as DNA, the CDR3 is TGCGCCAGCAGCTTCGGGACTTCGTATAACTACGAGCAGTACTTC. It yields the protein CASSFGTSYNYEQYF.

J is TRBJ1-2 and V is TRBV5-1; TRBD1 aligns across 9 bases. The CDR3 consists of 18 residues. V lost 0 bases, J lost 5 bases, and 14 bases stayed unmatched. Germline V lookup: CDR1 SGHRS, CDR2 YFSETQ. The chain's CDR3 is CASSLGPPGQGISYGYTF. CDR3 nucleotides: TGCGCCAGCAGCTTGGGGCCTCCAGGACAGGGGATTTCATATGGCTACACCTTC.

The chain is built from TRBV4-3 and TRBJ2-3, with a tentative D call TRBD2 (5 bases). This CDR3 has 15 residues. CDR1 is LGHNA and CDR2 is YSLEER in the germline V gene. V was trimmed by 3 bases and J by 0 bases, leaving 10 bases between them. CDR3 coding DNA: TGCGCCAGCAGCCATACTAGGGTTAGCACAGATACGCAGTATTTT. As protein: CASSHTRVSTDTQYF.

This chain uses TRBV28 with TRBJ1-4; no reliable D call. This CDR3 is 13 amino acids long. V was clipped by 6 bases and J by 6 bases, with 11 bases between them. The germline V gene encodes CDR1 MDHEN and CDR2 SYDVKM. CDR3 DNA: TGTGCCAGCAGACGGGGATATTATGAAAAACTGTTTTTT. Translating it yields CASRRGYYEKLFF.

This clone appeared a few times. V is TRBV18 and J is TRBJ1-3; D is possibly TRBD1 (5 bases). Trimming cost V 8 bases and J 7 bases, with 12 bases left between them. This CDR3 region has 12 residues. Germline assignment: CDR1 KGHSH and CDR2 LQKENI. The CDR3 here is CASDNTGNTIYF. CDR3 nucleotide sequence: TGTGCCAGCGATAACACAGGCAACACCATATATTTT.

This clone appeared a few times. V gene TRBV7-9 combines with J gene TRBJ2-1; D ambiguous. Germline V gene data show CDR1 as SEHNR and CDR2 as FQNEAQ (reference sequence). The CDR3 runs to 15 residues. Trimming left V 4 bases short and J 5 bases short, with 15 bases between. The CDR3 here is CASSSYTPSHNEQFF. CDR3 DNA: TGTGCCAGCAGCTCCTATACCCCATCCCACAATGAGCAGTTCTTC.

The gene calls are TRBV7-2 and TRBJ1-2, with D possibly matching TRBD1 (5 bases). This CDR3 is built from 17 residues. V was trimmed by 4 bases and J by 6 bases, leaving 24 bases between them. CDR1 and CDR2 from the germline V gene are SGHTA and FQGNSA. Written as DNA, the CDR3 is TGTGCCAGCAGCTCATACCGCACCGCCGGCAGGGAGGATGGCTACACCTTC. Protein sequence: CASSSYRTAGREDGYTF.

The table lists this clone with a few counts. The chain combines TRBV29-1 with TRBJ2-3; D may be TRBD2 (6 bases). CDR1 is SQVTM and CDR2 is ANQGSEA in the germline V gene. This CDR3 spans 15 amino acids. CDR3 sequence reads: CGIVEGRLSTDTQYF. Here the CDR3 DNA reads TGCGGAATAGTGGAGGGCCGGCTTAGCACAGATACGCAGTATTTT.

This clone has only a few counts. This chain links TRBV4-3 with TRBJ1-5; 9 bases match TRBD1. Germline-derived CDR1 and CDR2 are LGHNA and YSLEER. The CDR3 sequence is 15 residues long. J lost 6 bases, V lost 4 bases, and 7 bases had no gene match. DNA of the CDR3: TGCGCCAGCAGCCTGGGACAGGGAGCAGGTCAGCCCCAGCATTTT. Protein product: CASSLGQGAGQPQHF.

This clone was detected only a few times. This chain links TRBV28 with TRBJ1-5; D call uncertain. Germline CDR1 is MDHEN and CDR2 is SYDVKM. CDR3 length equals 14 residues. V lost 2 bases, J lost 2 bases, and 7 bases lay in between. The CDR3 DNA reads TGTGCCAGCAGTTTAATGAGGGGCAATCAGCCCCAGCATTTT. Amino acid sequence: CASSLMRGNQPQHF.

A few counts support this clone. This chain joins TRBV5-1 and TRBJ2-1; TRBD2 matches 8 bases. This CDR3 comprises 16 residues. V gave up 0 bases and J gave up 2 bases; unmatched junction bases: 4. Germline lookup yields CDR1 SGHRS and CDR2 YFSETQ. Written as DNA, the CDR3 is TGCGCCAGCAGCTTGGCACTAGCGGATACCTACAATGAGCAGTTCTTC. This translates into CASSLALADTYNEQFF.

This clone turned up a few times. The V call is TRBV5-1, the J call TRBJ2-7; 9 bases map to TRBD1. The CDR3 runs to 15 residues. The V gene's germline CDR1 is SGHRS and CDR2 YFSETQ. Germline trimming cut 0 bases from V and 5 bases from J; bases unmatched to any gene: 6. The DNA for the CDR3 is TGCGCCAGCAGCTTGGGGGACAGGGCATTCGACGAGCAGTACTTC. The encoded protein is CASSLGDRAFDEQYF.

The genes are TRBV5-1 and TRBJ2-2; a weak D match, TRBD2 (6 bases). The CDR3 length is 16 residues. V gave up 1 base and J gave up 4 bases, with 14 bases separating them. Germline values: CDR1 SGHRS, CDR2 YFSETQ. The CDR3 region has the DNA TGCGCCAGCAGCTTGCGTCCCGGCGGGATCACCGGGGAGCTGTTTTTT. It specifies CASSLRPGGITGELFF.

This clone was counted a few times. V gene TRBV2 combines with J gene TRBJ2-5, with D possibly matching TRBD2 (5 bases). Germline V gene lookup returns CDR1 SNHLY and CDR2 FYNNEI. The CDR3 sequence is 12 residues long. V was trimmed by 6 bases and J by 10 bases, leaving 15 bases between them. The CDR3, as DNA: TGTGCCAGCAGGATCATTGCTCGGGACCAGTACTTC. Amino acid sequence: CASRIIARDQYF.

This clone was seen more than once but under ten times. The chain recombines TRBV27 with TRBJ1-1, with a possible D match to TRBD1 (5 bases). This CDR3 is built from 15 residues. Germline V gene lookup returns CDR1 MNHEY and CDR2 SMNVEV (reference sequence). V was shortened by 0 bases and J by 3 bases, with 11 bases between the two germline ends. CDR3 loop: CASSLSEGAYTEAFF. In nucleotides, the CDR3 is TGTGCCAGCAGTTTATCTGAAGGGGCGTACACTGAAGCTTTCTTT.

The J gene is TRBJ2-5, the V gene TRBV5-6, with D tentatively TRBD1 (6 bases). Deletions cut 4 bases from V and 7 bases from J, with 14 bases between. The CDR3 sequence is 13 residues long. Per germline, CDR1 SGHDT and CDR2 YYEEEE. The CDR3 here is CASSARGGATQYF. CDR3 bases: TGTGCCAGCAGCGCCAGGGGTGGGGCGACCCAGTACTTC.

The sample holds a few counts of this clone. The genes are TRBV20-1 and TRBJ2-1; D gene uncertain. The germline V gene encodes CDR1 DFQATT and CDR2 SNEGSKA (reference sequence). This CDR3 is built from 10 residues. Trimming shortened V by 4 bases and J by 10 bases, and 8 bases separated the two germline ends. CDR3 residues: CSAILREQFF. In DNA, the CDR3 is TGCAGTGCTATTCTTCGGGAGCAGTTCTTC.

The genes are TRBV29-1 and TRBJ2-7, with no clear D. This CDR3 spans 11 amino acids. The germline V gene has CDR1 SQVTM and CDR2 ANQGSEA. The V gene lost 6 bases and the J gene lost 3 bases, with 9 bases spanning the gap. Here the CDR3 DNA reads TGCAGCGTCTATGGTAGCTACGAGCAGTACTTC. As protein: CSVYGSYEQYF.

The chain uses TRBV28 and TRBJ1-4, with 11 bases lining up with TRBD1. The trim removed 5 bases at V and 7 bases at J, leaving 12 bases unmatched. Germline V gives CDR1 MDHEN, CDR2 SYDVKM. There are 17 residues in the CDR3. Here the CDR3 reads CASSPGTGGMTGEKLFF. DNA of the CDR3: TGTGCCAGCAGTCCCGGGACAGGGGGGATGACGGGTGAAAAACTGTTTTTT.

This clone showed up just a few times. The chain employs TRBV7-6 and TRBJ2-1; 13 nucleotides line up with TRBD2. V dropped 5 bases and J dropped 7; count of bases not matched to a gene: 8. CDR3 length equals 16 residues. Per the germline V gene, CDR1 is SGHVS and CDR2 is FNYEAQ. CDR3 residues: CASSGLAGAGANEQFF. Here the CDR3 DNA reads TGTGCCAGCAGCGGACTAGCGGGAGCGGGTGCTAATGAGCAGTTCTTC.

The sample holds a few counts of this clone. The chain has TRBV29-1 and TRBJ1-1; tentative D call: TRBD1 (5 bases). Germline CDR1 and CDR2: SQVTM and ANQGSEA. This CDR3 has 14 amino acids. V was pared by 6 bases and J by 0 bases, with 14 bases between. The CDR3 spells CSVRRGDMNTEAFF. In nucleotides, the CDR3 is TGCAGCGTCCGGCGGGGGGATATGAACACTGAAGCTTTCTTT.